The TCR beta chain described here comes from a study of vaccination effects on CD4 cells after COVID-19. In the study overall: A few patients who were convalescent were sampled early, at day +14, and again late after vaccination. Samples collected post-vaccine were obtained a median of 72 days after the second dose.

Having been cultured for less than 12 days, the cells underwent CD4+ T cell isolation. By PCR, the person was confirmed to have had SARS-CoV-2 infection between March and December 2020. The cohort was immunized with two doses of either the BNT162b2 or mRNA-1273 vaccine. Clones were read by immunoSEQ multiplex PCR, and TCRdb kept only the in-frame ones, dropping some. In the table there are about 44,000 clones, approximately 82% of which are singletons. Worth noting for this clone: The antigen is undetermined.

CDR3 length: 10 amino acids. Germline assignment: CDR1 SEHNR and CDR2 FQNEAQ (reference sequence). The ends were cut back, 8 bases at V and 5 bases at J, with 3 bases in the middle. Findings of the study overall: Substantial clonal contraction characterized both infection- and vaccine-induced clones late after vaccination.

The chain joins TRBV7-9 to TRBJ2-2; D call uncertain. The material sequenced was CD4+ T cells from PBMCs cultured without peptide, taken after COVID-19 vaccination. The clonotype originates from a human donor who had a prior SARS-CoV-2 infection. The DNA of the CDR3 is TGTGCCAGCCAAACCGGGGAGCTGTTTTTT. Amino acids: CASQTGELFF.